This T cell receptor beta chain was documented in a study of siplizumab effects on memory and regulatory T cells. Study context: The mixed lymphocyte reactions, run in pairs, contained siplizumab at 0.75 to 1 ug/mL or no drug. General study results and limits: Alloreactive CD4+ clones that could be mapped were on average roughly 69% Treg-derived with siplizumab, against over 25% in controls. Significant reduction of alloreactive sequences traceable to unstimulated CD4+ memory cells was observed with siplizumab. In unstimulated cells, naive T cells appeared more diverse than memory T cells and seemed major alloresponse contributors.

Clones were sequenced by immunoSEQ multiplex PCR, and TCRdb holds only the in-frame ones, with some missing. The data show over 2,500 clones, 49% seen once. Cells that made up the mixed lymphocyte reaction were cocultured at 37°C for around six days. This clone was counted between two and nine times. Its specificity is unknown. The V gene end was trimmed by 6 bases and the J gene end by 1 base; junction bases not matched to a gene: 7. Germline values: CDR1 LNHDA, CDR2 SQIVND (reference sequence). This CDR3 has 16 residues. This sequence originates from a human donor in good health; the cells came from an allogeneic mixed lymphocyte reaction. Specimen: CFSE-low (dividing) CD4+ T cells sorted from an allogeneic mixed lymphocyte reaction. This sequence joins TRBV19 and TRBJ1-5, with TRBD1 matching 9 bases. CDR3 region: CASRIRTGASNQPQHF. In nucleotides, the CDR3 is TGTGCCAGTAGGATCAGGACAGGGGCCAGCAATCAGCCCCAGCATTTT.